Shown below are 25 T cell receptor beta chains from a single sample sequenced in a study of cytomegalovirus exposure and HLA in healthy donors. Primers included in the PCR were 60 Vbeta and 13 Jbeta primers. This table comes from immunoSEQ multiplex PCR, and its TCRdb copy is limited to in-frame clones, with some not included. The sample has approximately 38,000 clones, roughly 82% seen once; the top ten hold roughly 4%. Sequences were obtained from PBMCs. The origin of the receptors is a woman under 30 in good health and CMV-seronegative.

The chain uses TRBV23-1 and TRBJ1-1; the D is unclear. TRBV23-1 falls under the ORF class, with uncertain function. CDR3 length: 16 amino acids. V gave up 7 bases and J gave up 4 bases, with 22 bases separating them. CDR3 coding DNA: TGCGCCAGCAATAGTGGGCGCATCTTACCCCTCACTGAAGCTTTCTTT. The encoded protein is CASNSGRILPLTEAFF.

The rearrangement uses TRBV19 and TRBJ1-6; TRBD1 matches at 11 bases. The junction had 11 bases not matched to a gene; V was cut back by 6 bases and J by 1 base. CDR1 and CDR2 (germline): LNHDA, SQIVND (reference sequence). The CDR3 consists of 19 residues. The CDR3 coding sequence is TGTGCCAGTAGAGCCCTTGGGACAGGGGGATTATCCTATAATTCACCCCTCCACTTT. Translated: CASRALGTGGLSYNSPLHF. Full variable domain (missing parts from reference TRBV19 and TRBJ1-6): DGGITQSPKYLFRKEGQNVTLSCEQNLNHDAMYWYRQDPGQGLRLIYYSQIVNDFQKGDIAEGYSVSREKKESFPLTVTSAQKNPTAFYLCASRALGTGGLSYNSPLHFGNGTRLTVT.

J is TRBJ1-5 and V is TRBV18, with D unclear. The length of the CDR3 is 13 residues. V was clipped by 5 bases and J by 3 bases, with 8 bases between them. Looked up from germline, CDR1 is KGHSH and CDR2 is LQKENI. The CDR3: CASSGGYNQPQHF. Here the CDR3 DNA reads TGTGCCAGCTCAGGAGGGTACAATCAGCCCCAGCATTTT.

The CDR3, as DNA: TGTGCCAGCAGCCCCCAGGAGGGAGCCTACGAGCAGTACTTC. This codes for CASSPQEGAYEQYF. The chain couples TRBV7-6 to TRBJ2-7; possibly TRBD2 for D (6 bases). CDR3 length: 14 amino acids. Deletions cut 5 bases from V and 2 bases from J, with 13 bases between. Germline CDR1 reads SGHVS; CDR2 reads FNYEAQ.

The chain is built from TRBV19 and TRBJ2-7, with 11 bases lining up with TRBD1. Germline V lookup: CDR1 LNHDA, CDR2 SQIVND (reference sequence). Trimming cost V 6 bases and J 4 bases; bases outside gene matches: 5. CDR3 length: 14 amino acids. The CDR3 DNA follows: TGTGCCAGTAGAGCCGGGACAGGGGGATACGAGCAGTACTTC. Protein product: CASRAGTGGYEQYF. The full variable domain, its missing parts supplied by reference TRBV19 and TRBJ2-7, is DGGITQSPKYLFRKEGQNVTLSCEQNLNHDAMYWYRQDPGQGLRLIYYSQIVNDFQKGDIAEGYSVSREKKESFPLTVTSAQKNPTAFYLCASRAGTGGYEQYFGPGTRLTVT.

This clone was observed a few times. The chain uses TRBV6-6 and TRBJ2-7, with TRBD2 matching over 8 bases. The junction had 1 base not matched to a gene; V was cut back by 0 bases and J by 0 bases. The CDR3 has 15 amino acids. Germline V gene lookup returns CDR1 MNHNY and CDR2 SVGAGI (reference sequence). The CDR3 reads CASSYSSGGSYEQYF. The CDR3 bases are TGTGCCAGCAGTTACTCGAGCGGGGGCTCCTACGAGCAGTACTTC.

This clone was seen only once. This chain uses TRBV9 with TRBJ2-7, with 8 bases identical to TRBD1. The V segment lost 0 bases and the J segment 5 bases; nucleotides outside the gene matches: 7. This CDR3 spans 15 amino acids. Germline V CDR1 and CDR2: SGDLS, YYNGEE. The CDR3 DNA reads TGTGCCAGCAGCGTAGGGACAGGGAGTTCTAACGAGCAGTACTTC. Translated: CASSVGTGSSNEQYF.

CDR3 sequence (DNA): TGTGCCAGCTCACCTTTTCGGTTTGACAATGAGCAGTTCTTC. Amino acid sequence: CASSPFRFDNEQFF. The gene calls are TRBV18 and TRBJ2-1, with no clear D. The germline CDR1 and CDR2 sequences are KGHSH and LQKENI. Trimming cost V 3 bases and J 5 bases, with 11 bases left between them. The CDR3 covers 14 residues.

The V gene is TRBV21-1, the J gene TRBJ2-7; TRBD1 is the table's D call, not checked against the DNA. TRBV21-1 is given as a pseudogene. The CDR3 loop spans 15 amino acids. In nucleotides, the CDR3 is TGTGCCAGCAGTCCGGGCAGGGTAAGCACCTACGAGCAGTACTTC. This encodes CASSPGRVSTYEQYF.

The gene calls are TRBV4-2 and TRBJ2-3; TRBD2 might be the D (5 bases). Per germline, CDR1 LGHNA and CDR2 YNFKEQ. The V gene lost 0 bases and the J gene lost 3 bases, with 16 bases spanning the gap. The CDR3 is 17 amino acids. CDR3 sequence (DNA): TGTGCCAGCAGCCAAGAATCGGACTTGTCCTCGACAGATACGCAGTATTTT. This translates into CASSQESDLSSTDTQYF.

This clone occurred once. In DNA form, the CDR3 reads TGTGCCAGCAGCTTGCAGGGTACTGGGGCCAACGTCCTGACTTTC. Protein product: CASSLQGTGANVLTF. The J gene is TRBJ2-6, the V gene TRBV5-6, with TRBD1 as a possible D gene (5 bases). The length of the CDR3 is 15 residues. V was shortened by 1 base and J by 2 bases, with 7 bases between the two germline ends. Germline loops: CDR1 SGHDT, CDR2 YYEEEE.

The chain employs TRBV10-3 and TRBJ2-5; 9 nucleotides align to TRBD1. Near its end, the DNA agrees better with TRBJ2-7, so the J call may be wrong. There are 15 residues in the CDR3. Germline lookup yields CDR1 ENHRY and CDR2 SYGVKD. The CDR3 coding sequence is TGTGCCATCAGAGACGGACAGGGGTTAACCTACGAGCAGTACTTC. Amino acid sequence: CAIRDGQGLTYEQYF.

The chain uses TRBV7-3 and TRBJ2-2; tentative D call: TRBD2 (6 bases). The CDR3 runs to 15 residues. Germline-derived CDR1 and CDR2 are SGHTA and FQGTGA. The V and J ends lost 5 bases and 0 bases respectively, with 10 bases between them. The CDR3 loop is CASSPREANTGELFF. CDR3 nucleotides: TGTGCCAGCAGCCCCAGGGAGGCGAACACCGGGGAGCTGTTTTTT.

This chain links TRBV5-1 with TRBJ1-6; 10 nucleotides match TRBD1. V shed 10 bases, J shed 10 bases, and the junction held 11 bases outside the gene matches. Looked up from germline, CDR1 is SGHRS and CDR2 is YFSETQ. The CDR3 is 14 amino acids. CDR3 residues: CASSWTGGGSPLHF. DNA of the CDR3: TGCGCCTCCTCGTGGACAGGGGGTGGATCACCCCTCCACTTT.

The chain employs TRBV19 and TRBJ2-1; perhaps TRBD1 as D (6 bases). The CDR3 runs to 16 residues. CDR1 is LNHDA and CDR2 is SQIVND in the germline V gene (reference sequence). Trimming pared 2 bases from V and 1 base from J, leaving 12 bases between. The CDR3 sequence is CASSIIAQGSYNEQFF. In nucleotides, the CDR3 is TGTGCCAGTAGTATAATTGCACAGGGTTCCTACAATGAGCAGTTCTTC.

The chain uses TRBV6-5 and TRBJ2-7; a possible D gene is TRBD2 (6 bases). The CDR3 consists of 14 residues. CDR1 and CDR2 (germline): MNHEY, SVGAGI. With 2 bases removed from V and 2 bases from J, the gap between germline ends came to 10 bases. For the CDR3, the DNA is TGTGCCAGCAGTTACGAGCGGGCCACCTACGAGCAGTACTTC. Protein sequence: CASSYERATYEQYF.

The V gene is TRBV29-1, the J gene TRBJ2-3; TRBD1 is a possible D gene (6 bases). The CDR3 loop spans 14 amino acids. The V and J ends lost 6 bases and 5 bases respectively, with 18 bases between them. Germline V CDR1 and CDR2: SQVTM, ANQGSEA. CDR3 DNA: TGCAGCGTGTACAGGGTAGAGGGGGAAGATACGCAGTATTTT. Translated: CSVYRVEGEDTQYF.

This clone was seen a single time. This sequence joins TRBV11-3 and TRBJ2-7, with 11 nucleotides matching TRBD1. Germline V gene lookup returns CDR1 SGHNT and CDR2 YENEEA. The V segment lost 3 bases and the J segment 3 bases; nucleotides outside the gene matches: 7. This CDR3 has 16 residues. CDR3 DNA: TGTGCCAGCAGCTTCGGGACAGGGGGAACTTTCTACGAGCAGTACTTC. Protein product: CASSFGTGGTFYEQYF.

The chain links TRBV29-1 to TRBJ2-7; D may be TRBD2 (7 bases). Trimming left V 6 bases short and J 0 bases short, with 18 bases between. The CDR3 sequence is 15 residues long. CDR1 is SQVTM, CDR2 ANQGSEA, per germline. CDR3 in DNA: TGCAGCGTCGGGGGGCTAGCGGCGAGCTCCTACGAGCAGTACTTC. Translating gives CSVGGLAASSYEQYF.

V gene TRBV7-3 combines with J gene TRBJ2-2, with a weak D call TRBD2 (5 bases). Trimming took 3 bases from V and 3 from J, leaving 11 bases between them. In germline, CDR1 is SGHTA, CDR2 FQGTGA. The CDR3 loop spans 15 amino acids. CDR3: CASSFRPGDTGELFF. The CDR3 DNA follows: TGTGCCAGCAGCTTTAGACCCGGGGACACCGGGGAGCTGTTTTTT. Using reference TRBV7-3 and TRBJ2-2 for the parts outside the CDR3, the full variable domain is GAGVSQTPSNKVTEKGKYVELRCDPISGHTALYWYRQSLGQGPEFLIYFQGTGAADDSGLPNDRFFAVRPEGSVSTLKIQRTERGDSAVYLCASSFRPGDTGELFFGEGSRLTVL.

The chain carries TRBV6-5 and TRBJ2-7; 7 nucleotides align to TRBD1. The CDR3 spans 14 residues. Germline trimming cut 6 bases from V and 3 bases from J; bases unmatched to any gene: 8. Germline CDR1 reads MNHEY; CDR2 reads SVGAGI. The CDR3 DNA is TGTGCCAGCAGAGGGACAGATCATGGCTACGAGCAGTACTTC. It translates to CASRGTDHGYEQYF.

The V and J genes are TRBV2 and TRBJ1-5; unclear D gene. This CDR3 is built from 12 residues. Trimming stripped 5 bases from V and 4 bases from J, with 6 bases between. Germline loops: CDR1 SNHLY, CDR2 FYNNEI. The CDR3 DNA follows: TGTGCCAGCAGTAAATCAAATCAGCCCCAGCATTTT. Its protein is CASSKSNQPQHF. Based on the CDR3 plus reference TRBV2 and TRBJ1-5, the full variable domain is EPEVTQTPSHQVTQMGQEVILRCVPISNHLYFYWYRQILGQKVEFLVSFYNNEISEKSEIFDDQFSVERPDGSNFTLKIRSTKLEDSAMYFCASSKSNQPQHFGDGTRLSIL.

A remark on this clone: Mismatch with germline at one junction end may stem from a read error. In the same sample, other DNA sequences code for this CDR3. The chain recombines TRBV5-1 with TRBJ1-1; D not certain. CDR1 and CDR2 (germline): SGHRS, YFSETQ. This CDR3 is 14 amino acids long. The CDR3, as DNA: TGCGCCAGCAGCTTAGGACCGGGGAGCACTGAGGCTTTCTTT. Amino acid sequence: CASSLGPGSTEAFF.

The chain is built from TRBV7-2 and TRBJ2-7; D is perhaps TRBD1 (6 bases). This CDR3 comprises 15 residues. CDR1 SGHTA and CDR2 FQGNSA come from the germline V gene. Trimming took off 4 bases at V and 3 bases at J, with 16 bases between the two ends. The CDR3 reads CASSSLRVGGYEQYF. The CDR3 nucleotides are TGTGCCAGCAGCTCCCTCCGGGTAGGGGGCTACGAGCAGTACTTC.

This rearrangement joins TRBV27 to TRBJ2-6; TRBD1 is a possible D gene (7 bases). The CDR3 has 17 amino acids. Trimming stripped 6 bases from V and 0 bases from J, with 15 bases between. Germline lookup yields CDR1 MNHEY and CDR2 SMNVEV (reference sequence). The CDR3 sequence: CASRANRGGSGANVLTF. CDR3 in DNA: TGTGCCAGCAGGGCGAACAGGGGAGGCTCTGGGGCCAACGTCCTGACTTTC.